The subject of this entry is one T cell receptor (beta chain). Its target antigen remains unknown. No much larger clonotype is one base removed from it; base qualities were not supplied. This sample was taken from a study of T cell changes during pregnancy in multiple sclerosis (dated by TCRdb to the late 2010s). A note on the overall study: Changes in the T cell repertoire over the course of pregnancy were examined in this study in women with multiple sclerosis.

According to the germline V gene (reference sequence), CDR1 reads LNHDA and CDR2 reads SQIVND. Its CDR3 holds 15 amino acids, cysteine through phenylalanine. Here the CDR3 DNA is all that survives: 45 bases in frame from base 1. The junction shows trimming of 4 bases on V and 8 bases on J, plus 18 bases between the germline ends. Libraries were made using the immunoSEQ multiplex PCR assay. The clones in this table, taken by TCRdb from immuneACCESS, are in-frame only. Not every clone is retained; where verified, under half of the shortfall comes from an unresolved V gene, and the cause of the rest is unknown. This sample lists some 99,000 clones; approximately 94% were detected once. Clones ranked in the top ten supply 0.99% of the sample.

The chain is encoded by TRBV19 joined to TRBJ2-1, with TRBD1 perhaps the D gene, on 5 matching bases. Here the sequenced sample was peripheral blood, taken after pregnancy. The source is a female donor with multiple sclerosis, enrolled in a pregnancy study. The bases read TGTGCCAGTAGTACAGATGGGTTCACCAGGGATGAGCAGTTCTTC. The translation is CASSTDGFTRDEQFF. With the rest looked up from the reference TRBV19 and TRBJ2-1 genes rather than sequenced, the full variable domain is DGGITQSPKYLFRKEGQNVTLSCEQNLNHDAMYWYRQDPGQGLRLIYYSQIVNDFQKGDIAEGYSVSREKKESFPLTVTSAQKNPTAFYLCASSTDGFTRDEQFFGPGTRLTVL.